This T cell receptor (beta chain) originates from a study of cytomegalovirus exposure and HLA in healthy donors. Whole-study findings and limits: The records held CMV serostatus as the only immune exposure information.

PCR involved 60 Vbeta and 13 Jbeta primers. TCRdb's table, derived via immunoSEQ multiplex PCR, lists solely in-frame clones and lacks some. The table has around 150,000 clones, 75% seen once; the top ten hold 2.5% to 3%. Germline trimming cut 3 bases from V and 11 bases from J; bases unmatched to any gene: 14. The CDR3 is made up of 16 amino acids. Germline V lookup: CDR1 KGHSH, CDR2 LQKENI. Concerning this clone: Antigen unknown.

The rearrangement joins TRBV18 to TRBJ1-4, with 8 bases aligning to TRBD1. This receptor was identified in a woman between 50 and 59 years old in good health and CMV-seropositive. The sequenced sample consisted of PBMCs. CDR3 amino acids: CASSPPPGQATQKLFF. CDR3 coding DNA: TGTGCCAGCTCACCTCCCCCGGGACAGGCTACCCAGAAACTGTTTTTT.